The 2 T cell receptor beta chains below were found in one sample sequenced in a study of blood T cell repertoires in COVID-19. Assay used: immunoSEQ multiplex PCR; TCRdb lists only in-frame clones, some missing. The sample contains around 180,000 clones, 80% to 90% of which appear only once. The sample was peripheral blood. These receptors all stem from a man aged 55-75 years with acute or convalescent COVID-19.

CDR3 amino acids: CASSPRTGYQDTQYF. The CDR3 coding sequence is TGTGCCAGTAGTCCGCGGACAGGGTATCAAGATACGCAGTATTTT. The chain combines TRBV19 with TRBJ2-3, with TRBD1 matching over 8 bases. The V segment lost 5 bases and the J segment 5 bases; nucleotides outside the gene matches: 9. The CDR3 consists of 15 residues. Germline lookup yields CDR1 LNHDA and CDR2 SQIVND (reference sequence).

V usage is TRBV20-1 and J usage is TRBJ1-1; 9 bases are shared with TRBD1. Germline V gene sequence: CDR1 DFQATT, CDR2 SNEGSKA (reference sequence). The CDR3 covers 14 residues. The J segment lost 3 bases and the V segment lost 3 bases, leaving 5 bases of the junction unmatched. The CDR3: CSASPGTGYTEAFF. CDR3 bases: TGCAGTGCTAGTCCCGGGACAGGGTACACTGAAGCTTTCTTT.